These 5 T cell receptor beta chains were all obtained from the same sample, sequenced in a study of cytomegalovirus exposure and HLA in healthy donors. Sequencing was performed with immunoSEQ multiplex PCR; in TCRdb, only in-frame clones are kept and a portion is missing. Of approximately 280,000 clones listed, approximately 83% are singletons. The material sequenced was PBMCs. All receptors come from a woman between 18 and 29 years old in good health and CMV-seronegative.

This rearrangement joins TRBV6-1 to TRBJ1-1; 7 bases line up with TRBD1. The CDR3 is made up of 15 amino acids. CDR1 is MNHNS and CDR2 is SASEGT in the germline V gene. The junction had 10 bases not matched to a gene; V was cut back by 8 bases and J by 1 base. CDR3 nucleotides: TGTGCCAGCGAACCGTGGACAGGCGGGAACACTGAAGCTTTCTTT. Amino acids: CASEPWTGGNTEAFF.

This chain joins TRBV5-1 and TRBJ2-7; 12 positions match TRBD2. The ends lost 3 bases at V and 1 base at J; junction bases unmatched: 5. The V gene's germline CDR1 is SGHRS and CDR2 YFSETQ. CDR3 size: 16 residues. Here the CDR3 DNA reads TGCGCCAGCAGCTGGGTACTAGCGGGGGGATCCTACGAGCAGTACTTC. This encodes CASSWVLAGGSYEQYF.

The chain employs TRBV4-3 and TRBJ2-7, with TRBD2 matching 11 bases. Germline lookup yields CDR1 LGHNA and CDR2 YSLEER. The CDR3 length is 17 residues. Trimming removed 1 base from V and 3 bases from J; junction bases left unmatched: 8. The CDR3 DNA follows: TGCGCCAGCAGCCAAGCTCCCAGACTAGCGGGGAGCTACGAGCAGTACTTC. This codes for CASSQAPRLAGSYEQYF.

V gene TRBV30 combines with J gene TRBJ1-5, with D tentatively TRBD1 (5 bases). The V end was cut by 1 base, the J end by 6 bases, with 10 bases between. Germline lookup yields CDR1 GTSNPN and CDR2 SVGIG (reference sequence). This CDR3 is 13 amino acids long. The CDR3 nucleotides are TGTGCCTGGAGTGGGGGGGGAAGTCAGCCCCAGCATTTT. Translating gives CAWSGGGSQPQHF.

This clone occurred a few times. The chain combines TRBV5-1 with TRBJ1-6, with 7 bases matching TRBD1. CDR3 length: 17 residues. With 4 bases clipped from V and 0 bases from J, the junction kept 7 bases outside the gene matches. CDR1 is SGHRS, CDR2 YFSETQ, per germline. CDR3 sequence (DNA): TGCGCCAGCAGCGAGGGACAGACGAGCTCCTATAATTCACCCCTCCACTTT. Translated: CASSEGQTSSYNSPLHF.